Following are 5 T cell receptor beta chains from one sample sequenced in a study of cytomegalovirus exposure and HLA in healthy donors. Researchers ran the PCR with 60 Vbeta and 13 Jbeta primers. Sequencing used immunoSEQ multiplex PCR; TCRdb keeps in-frame clones, though not all of them. The table shows some 200,000 clones, with 75% to 90% occurring only once. The specimen sequenced was PBMCs. Source of these receptors: a man aged 35 to 55 in good health and CMV-seropositive.

The V and J genes are TRBV19 and TRBJ2-7; D is possibly TRBD1 (5 bases). The CDR3 runs to 15 residues. Germline V CDR1 and CDR2: LNHDA, SQIVND (reference sequence). V was cut by 3 bases and J by 2 bases, with 14 bases left in between. The CDR3 bases are TGTGCCAGTAGTATTAGCAGGGCAATTGCCTACGAGCAGTACTTC. Protein product: CASSISRAIAYEQYF.

The count of this clone is one. This chain uses TRBV5-1 with TRBJ1-2, with D maybe TRBD1 (6 bases). There are 14 residues in the CDR3. Trimming removed 3 bases from V and 0 bases from J, with 9 bases in between. The germline CDR1 and CDR2 sequences are SGHRS and YFSETQ. As DNA, the CDR3 is TGCGCCAGCAGCTCTCCAGGGGCTAACTATGGCTACACCTTC. It encodes CASSSPGANYGYTF.

The V call is TRBV6-6, the J call TRBJ2-5; unclear D gene. The closer fit of TRBJ2-7 to the DNA end suggests the J call may be wrong. Germline CDR1 reads MNHNY; CDR2 reads SVGAGI (reference sequence). CDR3 size: 13 residues. This chain's CDR3 is CASSRIDTYEQYF. The CDR3 bases are TGTGCCAGCAGCCGAATCGACACATACGAGCAGTACTTC.

This chain joins TRBV7-9 and TRBJ2-1; a possible D gene is TRBD2 (6 bases). CDR1 and CDR2 (germline): SEHNR, FQNEAQ (reference sequence). The CDR3 loop spans 14 amino acids. V was clipped by 1 base and J by 5 bases, with 9 bases between them. The CDR3 loop reads CASSLGGLNNEQFF. The CDR3, as DNA: TGTGCCAGCAGCTTAGGGGGACTGAACAATGAGCAGTTCTTC.

This clone was counted once. V usage is TRBV7-9 and J usage is TRBJ1-1; a possible D gene is TRBD1 (5 bases). Germline assignment: CDR1 SEHNR and CDR2 FQNEAQ (reference sequence). The CDR3 is made up of 15 amino acids. V was clipped by 5 bases and J by 0 bases, with 13 bases between them. CDR3 sequence: CASSPITGLNTEAFF. The CDR3 bases are TGTGCCAGCAGCCCAATTACAGGACTGAACACTGAAGCTTTCTTT.